These T cell receptor beta chains were read from a single sample in a study of lymphopenia after photon versus proton radiotherapy. Produced via immunoSEQ multiplex PCR; TCRdb's table is partial and in-frame only. The sample has 150,000 to 200,000 clones, about 88% seen once; the top ten hold about 4.4%. The sequencing used peripheral blood, collected from a patient treated with photon-based radiotherapy. The receptor source for this set is a man aged 50-59 years with gastric cancer. CDR3s include the opening cysteine and the closing phenylalanine or tryptophan. The order of the fields is D gene, J gene, clone size, V gene, CDR3 protein, CDR3 DNA. D genes are given only for firm matches. Clone size is shown for a subset of rows, as once, few, many or a class of expanded clone.

. TRBJ2-3 . TRBV11-2 CASSLGGRYTDTQYF TGTGCCAGCAGCTTAGGGGGGCGATACACAGATACGCAGTATTTT
TRBD2 TRBJ2-7 . TRBV5-8 CASSPLRAGGLNEQYF TGTGCCAGCAGCCCTCTCCGAGCGGGAGGTCTGAACGAGCAGTACTTC
TRBD2 TRBJ2-5 . TRBV28 CASSLGGAGGMSQETQYF TGTGCCAGCAGTCTCGGAGGGGCGGGAGGAATGTCACAAGAGACCCAGTACTTC
. TRBJ2-5 . TRBV9 CASSVGSGSGETQYF TGTGCCAGCAGCGTAGGCTCCGGGAGCGGAGAGACCCAGTACTTC
TRBD1 TRBJ2-7 . TRBV28 CASSSIGQGRAYEQYF TGTGCCAGCAGTTCTATCGGACAGGGAAGGGCCTACGAGCAGTACTTC
TRBD1 TRBJ2-7 . TRBV6-5 CASSDRGRTYEQYF TGTGCCAGCAGCGACAGGGGAAGGACCTACGAGCAGTACTTC
. TRBJ1-1 many TRBV2 CASREGNTEAFF TGTGCCAGCAGGGAGGGGAACACTGAAGCTTTCTTT
. TRBJ2-7 once TRBV5-8 CASSHRDTGYEQYF TGTGCCAGCAGCCACAGGGACACCGGGTACGAGCAGTACTTC
. TRBJ2-5 once TRBV18 CASSPVKTGETQYF TGTGCCAGCTCACCAGTTAAGACGGGAGAGACCCAGTACTTC
. TRBJ2-5 . TRBV27 CASSLRVGQETQYF TGTGCCAGCAGTTTAAGGGTGGGGCAAGAGACCCAGTACTTC
TRBD2 TRBJ2-7 . TRBV14 CASSPSGRAYEQYF TGTGCCAGCAGCCCTAGCGGGAGGGCCTACGAGCAGTACTTC
. TRBJ1-3 . TRBV21-1 CASSNITNTGNTIYF TGTGCCAGCAGCAATATCACAAACACTGGAAACACCATATATTTT
TRBD2 TRBJ2-3 . TRBV25-1 CASSEMVAGGQDTQYF TGTGCCAGCAGTGAAATGGTAGCGGGAGGGCAAGATACGCAGTATTTT
TRBD1 TRBJ1-5 . TRBV2 CASSARQGATQPQHF TGTGCCAGCAGTGCGCGACAGGGGGCAACTCAGCCCCAGCATTTT
. TRBJ1-1 . TRBV29-1 CSVDRGYGTEAFF TGCAGCGTTGATAGGGGATACGGTACTGAAGCTTTCTTT
. TRBJ2-7 . TRBV5-1 CASSFLVGRLSTRYEQYF TGCGCCAGCAGCTTTCTTGTAGGTCGACTATCGACTAGGTACGAGCAGTACTTC
TRBD2 TRBJ2-7 . TRBV5-4 CASSSLSSGSYLEQYF TGTGCCAGCAGCTCCCTTTCTAGCGGGAGCTACCTAGAGCAGTACTTC
TRBD1 TRBJ1-3 once TRBV25-1 CASMGRGQIAGNTIYF TGTGCCAGCATGGGAAGGGGGCAGATCGCGGGAAACACCATATATTTT
TRBD1 TRBJ2-2 . TRBV27 CASSFNRGNTGELFF TGTGCCAGCAGTTTTAACAGGGGGAACACCGGGGAGCTGTTTTTT
. TRBJ1-1 . TRBV9 CASSVATWQVEAFF TGTGCCAGCAGCGTAGCTACGTGGCAAGTAGAAGCTTTCTTT
. TRBJ2-7 . TRBV6-5 CASSRDGDEQYF TGTGCCAGCAGCCGGGACGGCGACGAGCAGTACTTC
. TRBJ1-1 . TRBV6-6 CASSADSQITEAFF TGTGCCAGCAGTGCGGACAGCCAAATCACTGAAGCTTTCTTT
. TRBJ1-5 . TRBV6-1 CASGVLSNQPQHF TGTGCCAGCGGGGTATTGAGCAATCAGCCCCAGCATTTT
. TRBJ1-3 . TRBV6-5 CASSYFGGTGNTIYF TGTGCCAGCAGTTACTTCGGGGGAACTGGAAACACCATATATTTT
. TRBJ2-2 . TRBV5-1 CASTLTTGNTGELFF TGCGCCAGCACCCTTACAACAGGGAACACCGGGGAGCTGTTTTTT
TRBD2 TRBJ2-1 . TRBV9 CASSVATSGSSHNEQFF TGTGCCAGCAGCGTAGCCACTAGCGGGAGCTCCCACAATGAGCAGTTCTTC
. TRBJ1-3 . TRBV5-5 CASSLLDSRSGNTIYF TGTGCCAGCAGCTTGCTGGACAGCAGGTCTGGAAACACCATATATTTT
. TRBJ2-7 . TRBV27 CASSLSWLPNYEQYF TGTGCCAGCAGTTTATCGTGGCTGCCGAACTACGAGCAGTACTTC
TRBD1 TRBJ1-5 . TRBV6-5 CASSGTGNQPQHF TGTGCCAGCAGTGGGACAGGGAACCAGCCCCAGCATTTT
. TRBJ2-5 . TRBV18 CASSPRDTSETQYF TGTGCCAGCTCACCAAGGGACACCTCAGAGACCCAGTACTTC
. TRBJ2-1 . TRBV9 CASSVGIPAGEQFF TGTGCCAGCAGCGTAGGGATTCCGGCGGGTGAGCAGTTCTTC
. TRBJ2-7 . TRBV5-5 CASSGGRYEQYF TGTGCCAGCAGCGGGGGGCGGTACGAGCAGTACTTC
. TRBJ2-3 . TRBV7-2 CASSPDRGKDTQYF TGTGCCAGCAGCCCAGACCGGGGGAAGGATACGCAGTATTTT
TRBD2 TRBJ2-3 . TRBV28 CASTTSVTDTQYF TGTGCCAGCACAACTAGCGTCACAGATACGCAGTATTTT
TRBD1 TRBJ2-5 . TRBV11-2 CASSSLQGKETQYF TGTGCCAGCAGCTCCCTACAGGGGAAGGAGACCCAGTACTTC
. TRBJ1-2 . TRBV2 CASSPGIRNYGYTF TGTGCCAGCAGTCCCGGAATAAGGAACTATGGCTACACCTTC
. TRBJ2-3 . TRBV5-1 CASSLKNTDTQYF TGCGCCAGCAGCTTGAAGAACACAGATACGCAGTATTTT
TRBD1 TRBJ1-4 . TRBV9 CASSEGTGNEKLFF TGTGCCAGCAGTGAGGGGACAGGGAATGAAAAACTGTTTTTT
. TRBJ1-5 . TRBV5-8 CASSLGGRDPNQPQHF TGTGCCAGCAGCTTGGGTGGAAGAGACCCTAATCAGCCCCAGCATTTT
TRBD1 TRBJ2-1 . TRBV25-1 CASSDRGFEQFF TGTGCCAGCAGTGACAGGGGGTTTGAGCAGTTCTTC
. TRBJ1-2 . TRBV28 CASSLMGDFNYGYTF TGTGCCAGCAGTTTGATGGGGGACTTTAACTATGGCTACACCTTC
TRBD1 TRBJ1-3 . TRBV18 CASSPDRGPGNTIYF TGTGCCAGCTCACCGGACAGGGGGCCAGGAAACACCATATATTTT
. TRBJ2-7 . TRBV7-2 CASSLNSGAEQYF TGTGCCAGCAGCTTAAATTCGGGGGCCGAGCAGTACTTC
. TRBJ1-5 . TRBV6-5 CASSYGVTGQPQHF TGTGCCAGCAGTTACGGGGTCACCGGTCAGCCCCAGCATTTT
. TRBJ1-5 . TRBV19 CASSIVGTRSNQPQHF TGTGCCAGTAGTATAGTGGGGACTCGTTCGAATCAGCCCCAGCATTTT
. TRBJ1-1 few TRBV19 CASSINLVTEAFF TGTGCCAGTAGTATAAATTTGGTCACTGAAGCTTTCTTT